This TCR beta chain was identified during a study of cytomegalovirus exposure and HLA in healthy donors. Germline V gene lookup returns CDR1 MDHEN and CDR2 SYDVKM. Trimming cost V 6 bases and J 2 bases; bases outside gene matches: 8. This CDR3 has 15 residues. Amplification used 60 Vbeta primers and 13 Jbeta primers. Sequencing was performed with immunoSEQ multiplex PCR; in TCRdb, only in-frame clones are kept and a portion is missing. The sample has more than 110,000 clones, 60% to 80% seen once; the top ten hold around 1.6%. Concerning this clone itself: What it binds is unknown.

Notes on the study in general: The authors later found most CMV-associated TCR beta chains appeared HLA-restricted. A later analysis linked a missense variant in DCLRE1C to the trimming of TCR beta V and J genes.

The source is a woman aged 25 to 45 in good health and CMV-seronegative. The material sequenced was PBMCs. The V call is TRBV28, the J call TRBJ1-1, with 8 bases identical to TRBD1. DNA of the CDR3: TGTGCCAGCAGCCGCCCTACAGGGGGAAACACTGAAGCTTTCTTT. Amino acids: CASSRPTGGNTEAFF.